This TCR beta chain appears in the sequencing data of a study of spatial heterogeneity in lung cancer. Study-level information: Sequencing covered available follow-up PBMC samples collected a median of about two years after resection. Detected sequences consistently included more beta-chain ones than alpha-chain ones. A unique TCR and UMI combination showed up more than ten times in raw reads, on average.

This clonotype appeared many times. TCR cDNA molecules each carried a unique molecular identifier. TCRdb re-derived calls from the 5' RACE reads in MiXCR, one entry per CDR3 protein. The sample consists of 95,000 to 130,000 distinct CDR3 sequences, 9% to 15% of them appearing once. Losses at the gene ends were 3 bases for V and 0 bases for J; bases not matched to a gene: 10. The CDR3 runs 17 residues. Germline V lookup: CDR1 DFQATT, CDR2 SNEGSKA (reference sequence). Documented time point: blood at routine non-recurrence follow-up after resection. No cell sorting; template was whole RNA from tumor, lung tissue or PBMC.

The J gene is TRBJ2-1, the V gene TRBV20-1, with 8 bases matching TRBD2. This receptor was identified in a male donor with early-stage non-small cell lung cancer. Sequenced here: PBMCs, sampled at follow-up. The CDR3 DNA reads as TGCAGTGCTAGTTTCCCCACGGGGGGGAGCTCCTACAATGAGCAGTTCTTC. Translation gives CSASFPTGGSSYNEQFF.